The 31 T cell receptor beta chains below all came from one sample that was sequenced in a study of cytomegalovirus exposure and HLA in healthy donors. PCR primers comprised 60 Vbeta and 13 Jbeta primers. Measured with immunoSEQ multiplex PCR; TCRdb has only the in-frame clones, and not every one. Of 150,000 to 200,000 clones in the sample, roughly 84% are singletons; the top ten hold around 0.25%. The material sequenced was PBMCs. The source is a boy aged 5-17 years in good health and CMV-seronegative.

This clone was seen only once. This chain connects TRBV27 to TRBJ2-1, with TRBD2 identical over 14 bases. V was pared by 2 bases and J by 0 bases, with 3 bases of the junction left unmatched. CDR1 MNHEY and CDR2 SMNVEV come from the germline V gene (reference sequence). The CDR3 has 18 amino acids. The chain's CDR3 is CASSLPGLAGGSYNEQFF. CDR3 bases: TGTGCCAGCAGTTTACCCGGACTAGCGGGAGGCTCCTACAATGAGCAGTTCTTC.

The J gene is TRBJ1-2, the V gene TRBV7-9; maybe TRBD1 (5 bases). CDR3 length: 15 residues. Trimming cost V 5 bases and J 1 base, with 14 bases left between them. The germline gives CDR1 SEHNR, CDR2 FQNEAQ (reference sequence). CDR3 residues: CASSRGDSINYGYTF. DNA of the CDR3: TGTGCCAGCAGCCGGGGGGACTCTATTAACTATGGCTACACCTTC.

This chain uses TRBV4-1 with TRBJ2-2, with a tentative D call TRBD2 (6 bases). V dropped 4 bases and J dropped 5 bases, with 17 bases sitting between them. Germline V gene lookup returns CDR1 MGHRA and CDR2 YSYEKL. This CDR3 has 16 amino acids. The CDR3 sequence: CASSLILGSLTGELFF. The CDR3 coding sequence is TGCGCCAGCAGCCTCATACTCGGGAGTCTAACCGGGGAGCTGTTTTTT.

The chain joins TRBV9 to TRBJ1-3; D perhaps matches TRBD1 (6 bases). The CDR3 contains 15 residues. Germline V gene sequence: CDR1 SGDLS, CDR2 YYNGEE. The germline V and J ends were trimmed by 3 bases and 0 bases, with 10 bases remaining between them. CDR3 nucleotide sequence: TGTGCCAGCAGCGGAACAGGGAGCTCTGGAAACACCATATATTTT. Translating it yields CASSGTGSSGNTIYF.

This sequence joins TRBV7-3 and TRBJ1-1; 9 nucleotides match TRBD1. The V gene end was trimmed by 5 bases and the J gene end by 1 base; junction bases not matched to a gene: 11. Germline CDR1 SGHTA, CDR2 FQGTGA. The CDR3 length is 17 residues. DNA of the CDR3: TGTGCCAGCAGCCCCAGGACAGGGGCAGGACAGAACACTGAAGCTTTCTTT. It encodes CASSPRTGAGQNTEAFF.

This chain connects TRBV19 to TRBJ2-1; maybe TRBD2 (6 bases). Germline CDR1 and CDR2: LNHDA and SQIVND (reference sequence). The CDR3 consists of 12 residues. The V end lost 2 bases, the J end lost 7 bases, and 6 bases lay between the germline ends. This chain's CDR3 is CASSIRGNEQFF. For the CDR3, the DNA is TGTGCCAGTAGTATACGGGGGAATGAGCAGTTCTTC.

This chain links TRBV9 with TRBJ1-4; tentative D call: TRBD1 (5 bases). The ends were cut back, 0 bases at V and 8 bases at J, with 14 bases in the middle. Germline V CDR1 and CDR2: SGDLS, YYNGEE. This CDR3 contains 15 residues. CDR3 bases: TGTGCCAGCAGCGTAGCCCCAGGGTTCGGGGAAAAACTGTTTTTT. It encodes CASSVAPGFGEKLFF.

DNA for the CDR3: TGTGCCAGCAGCTTAGGACAGGGTTTACAAGAGACCCAGTACTTC. Translated: CASSLGQGLQETQYF. The rearrangement joins TRBV9 to TRBJ2-5, with 8 nucleotides matching TRBD1. The CDR3 loop spans 15 amino acids. The germline gives CDR1 SGDLS, CDR2 YYNGEE. The V gene end was trimmed by 4 bases and the J gene end by 2 bases; junction bases not matched to a gene: 7. The whole variable domain, filled in from reference TRBV9 and TRBJ2-5, reads DSGVTQTPKHLITATGQRVTLRCSPRSGDLSVYWYQQSLDQGLQFLIQYYNGEERAKGNILERFSAQQFPDLHSELNLSSLELGDSALYFCASSLGQGLQETQYFGPGTRLLVL.

Turning to this clone: A read error may produce the germline difference seen at one junction end. This chain connects TRBV30 to TRBJ2-1; TRBD2 agrees at 8 bases. Germline CDR1 GTSNPN, CDR2 SVGIG (reference sequence). This CDR3 region has 16 residues. The CDR3 DNA sequence: TGTGCCTGGAGCGAGGGTTGGCGGGAGGAATACAGTGAGCAGTTCTTC. This translates into CAWSEGWREEYSEQFF.

The chain links TRBV7-2 to TRBJ1-4; weak D call: TRBD1 (5 bases). Germline-derived CDR1 and CDR2 are SGHTA and FQGNSA. CDR3 size: 15 residues. Trimming shortened V by 5 bases and J by 4 bases, and 14 bases separated the two germline ends. The CDR3 reads CASSPVATVNEKLFF. In DNA form, the CDR3 reads TGTGCCAGCAGCCCCGTGGCGACAGTTAATGAAAAACTGTTTTTT.

In nucleotides, the CDR3 is TGTGCCAGCAGGGGGGACAGGGTCTTCTACGGCTACACCTTC. This sequence encodes CASRGDRVFYGYTF. The genes are TRBV2 and TRBJ1-2; 9 bases match TRBD1. CDR3 size: 14 residues. Germline-derived CDR1 and CDR2 are SNHLY and FYNNEI. V shed 6 bases, J shed 8 bases, and the junction held 10 bases outside the gene matches.

V usage is TRBV27 and J usage is TRBJ2-2, with TRBD2 identical over 7 bases. This CDR3 region has 14 residues. With 11 bases clipped from V and 0 bases from J, the junction kept 6 bases outside the gene matches. CDR1 and CDR2 from the germline V gene are MNHEY and SMNVEV (reference sequence). In nucleotides, the CDR3 is TGTGCCGCGAGGGAGGGTGCGAACACCGGGGAGCTGTTTTTT. Protein sequence: CAAREGANTGELFF.

This chain uses TRBV15 with TRBJ1-4, with D possibly matching TRBD1 (5 bases). CDR3 length: 15 amino acids. Germline V gives CDR1 LNHNV, CDR2 YYDKDF (reference sequence). The V gene lost 5 bases and the J gene lost 0 bases, with 10 bases spanning the gap. The CDR3 here is CATSPDITTNEKLFF. The CDR3, as DNA: TGTGCCACCAGCCCGGACATTACAACTAATGAAAAACTGTTTTTT.

The V gene is TRBV9, the J gene TRBJ2-1, with 9 bases identical to TRBD2. With V trimmed by 2 bases and J by 1 base, 10 bases remained unmatched. There are 18 residues in the CDR3. Germline lookup yields CDR1 SGDLS and CDR2 YYNGEE. The DNA of the CDR3 is TGTGCCAGCAGCGTCAACCCCTTGAGCGGGGGGTCCTACAATGAGCAGTTCTTC. Translated, it gives CASSVNPLSGGSYNEQFF.

The chain recombines TRBV6-5 with TRBJ2-5, with D maybe TRBD1 (6 bases). The CDR3 has 15 residues. The germline V gene has CDR1 MNHEY and CDR2 SVGAGI. V was clipped by 0 bases and J by 1 base, with 9 bases between them. CDR3 sequence: CASSYSGAFQETQYF. In DNA form, the CDR3 reads TGTGCCAGCAGTTACTCGGGGGCCTTCCAAGAGACCCAGTACTTC.

V gene TRBV7-3 combines with J gene TRBJ2-1; 10 nucleotides align to TRBD2. The germline V gene encodes CDR1 SGHTA and CDR2 FQGTGA. V lost 4 bases, J lost 8 bases, and 8 bases stayed unmatched. CDR3 size: 15 residues. CDR3 DNA sequence: TGTGCCAGCAGCTCAAGCGGGGGGGGTTTTTATGAGCAGTTCTTC. Its protein is CASSSSGGGFYEQFF.

The chain recombines TRBV19 with TRBJ2-7; TRBD2 matches 12 bases. J gave up 3 bases and V 4 bases, and 4 bases lay outside the gene matches. Germline CDR1 LNHDA, CDR2 SQIVND (reference sequence). The CDR3 covers 15 residues. As DNA, the CDR3 is TGTGCCAGTAGTACGAAGACTAGCGGGGGCTACGAGCAGTACTTC. It specifies CASSTKTSGGYEQYF.

The rearrangement joins TRBV5-4 to TRBJ2-5; D not resolved. V was cut by 0 bases and J by 4 bases, with 7 bases left in between. This CDR3 comprises 13 residues. The germline V gene has CDR1 SGHNT and CDR2 YYREEE (reference sequence). The CDR3, as DNA: TGTGCCAGCAGCTTGGCCGGTTCAGAGACCCAGTACTTC. Protein: CASSLAGSETQYF.

The chain has TRBV6-1 and TRBJ2-7, with D possibly being TRBD2 (5 bases). The V gene lost 3 bases and the J gene lost 2 bases, with 14 bases spanning the gap. The CDR3 is 15 residues long. CDR1 MNHNS and CDR2 SASEGT come from the germline V gene. CDR3 region: CASSELSGLTYEQYF. In nucleotides, the CDR3 is TGTGCCAGCAGTGAGTTGTCAGGACTTACCTACGAGCAGTACTTC.

This clone was detected only a few times. The chain links TRBV10-3 to TRBJ1-2, with D possibly TRBD1 on 6 matching bases. The V and J ends lost 6 bases and 3 bases respectively, with 20 bases between them. In germline, CDR1 is ENHRY, CDR2 SYGVKD. This CDR3 region has 16 residues. The CDR3 is CAIRGPAGGRDYGYTF. CDR3 in DNA: TGTGCCATCAGAGGACCCGCGGGGGGCCGGGACTATGGCTACACCTTC.

As regards this clone: This sample includes further DNA sequences coding for the same CDR3. This sequence joins TRBV5-1 and TRBJ2-1, with TRBD2 matching over 9 bases. Germline values: CDR1 SGHRS, CDR2 YFSETQ. The CDR3 length is 15 residues. V dropped 3 bases and J dropped 4; count of bases not matched to a gene: 5. The CDR3 bases are TGCGCCAGCAGCTCGACTAGCGGCTCTTACAATGAGCAGTTCTTC. This encodes CASSSTSGSYNEQFF.

This chain links TRBV2 with TRBJ2-7, with D maybe TRBD2 (5 bases). Looked up from germline, CDR1 is SNHLY and CDR2 is FYNNEI. Trimming took 1 base from V and 8 from J, leaving 18 bases between them. The CDR3 sequence is 15 residues long. The chain's CDR3 is CASSEGGSYQSKQYF. Here the CDR3 DNA reads TGTGCCAGCAGTGAAGGAGGGTCTTACCAGTCGAAGCAGTACTTC.

The chain uses TRBV5-4 and TRBJ2-5; 7 positions agree with TRBD2. The V segment lost 3 bases and the J segment 5 bases; nucleotides outside the gene matches: 7. The CDR3 loop spans 14 amino acids. Germline V gene lookup returns CDR1 SGHNT and CDR2 YYREEE (reference sequence). CDR3 region: CASSSQTSWETQYF. CDR3 sequence (DNA): TGTGCCAGCAGCTCTCAGACTAGCTGGGAGACCCAGTACTTC. The full variable domain, completed using reference TRBV5-4 and TRBJ2-5, is ETGVTQSPTHLIKTRGQQVTLRCSSQSGHNTVSWYQQALGQGPQFIFQYYREEENGRGNFPPRFSGLQFPNYSSELNVNALELDDSALYLCASSSQTSWETQYFGPGTRLLVL.

The V and J genes are TRBV9 and TRBJ2-1; 7 bases align to TRBD1. The germline CDR1 and CDR2 sequences are SGDLS and YYNGEE. V trimming: 7 bases; J trimming: 7 bases; junction bases outside the gene matches: 11. The CDR3 has 14 residues. CDR3 DNA: TGTGCCAGCTCTAGGACAGGTGCACAAAATGAGCAGTTCTTC. Encoded protein: CASSRTGAQNEQFF. The whole variable domain, remainder taken from reference TRBV9 and TRBJ2-1, is DSGVTQTPKHLITATGQRVTLRCSPRSGDLSVYWYQQSLDQGLQFLIQYYNGEERAKGNILERFSAQQFPDLHSELNLSSLELGDSALYFCASSRTGAQNEQFFGPGTRLTVL.

This chain links TRBV7-9 with TRBJ1-2; 9 bases align to TRBD1. The germline gives CDR1 SEHNR, CDR2 FQNEAQ (reference sequence). The CDR3 runs 17 residues. V trimming: 3 bases; J trimming: 0 bases; junction bases outside the gene matches: 8. The CDR3 protein is CASSFFDRGFSNYGYTF. The CDR3 nucleotides are TGTGCCAGCAGCTTTTTCGACAGGGGGTTTTCTAACTATGGCTACACCTTC.

V is TRBV7-3 and J is TRBJ1-2, with TRBD1 matching over 7 bases. CDR1 and CDR2 from the germline V gene are SGHTA and FQGTGA. CDR3 length: 13 residues. J lost 8 bases, V lost 5 bases, and 8 bases had no gene match. CDR3 amino acids: CASSDQGGNGYTF. In nucleotides, the CDR3 is TGTGCCAGCAGCGATCAGGGGGGTAACGGCTACACCTTC.

V usage is TRBV27 and J usage is TRBJ1-5; unclear D gene. The CDR3 has 15 amino acids. The germline V and J ends were trimmed by 6 bases and 2 bases, with 14 bases remaining between them. Germline values: CDR1 MNHEY, CDR2 SMNVEV (reference sequence). CDR3 DNA: TGTGCCAGCAGGGACTCGGGAGGCGGCAATCAGCCCCAGCATTTT. It codes for CASRDSGGGNQPQHF.

This clone has more than one count but fewer than ten. The CDR3 nucleotides read TGTGCCAGCAGCTTCGGGACTAGCGGGAGCAATACGCAGTATTTT. Translated, it gives CASSFGTSGSNTQYF. The chain carries TRBV5-6 and TRBJ2-3; TRBD2 matches at 14 bases. Per the germline V gene, CDR1 is SGHDT and CDR2 is YYEEEE. J gave up 7 bases and V 2 bases, and 3 bases lay outside the gene matches. The CDR3 extends over 15 amino acids.

The chain employs TRBV5-1 and TRBJ2-7; 9 bases agree with TRBD2. The CDR3 is 14 amino acids. Unmatched junction bases numbered 4, after V lost 3 bases and J lost 3 bases. From germline, CDR1 is SGHRS and CDR2 YFSETQ. CDR3 DNA: TGCGCCAGCAGCTCTTCGACTAGCGGCTACGAGCAGTACTTC. The encoded protein is CASSSSTSGYEQYF.

This chain connects TRBV5-8 to TRBJ1-2; possible D gene TRBD1, 5 bases. Trimming took 6 bases from V and 1 from J, leaving 22 bases between them. CDR3 length: 17 residues. Germline V gene data show CDR1 as SGHTS and CDR2 as YDEGEE. CDR3 in DNA: TGTGCCAGCAAGGGGAAACACGAAAGAGCAGGTAACTATGGCTACACCTTC. This gives the protein CASKGKHERAGNYGYTF.

The rearrangement uses TRBV4-2 and TRBJ1-2; unclear D gene. Germline-derived CDR1 and CDR2 are LGHNA and YNFKEQ. This CDR3 has 12 residues. The germline V and J ends were trimmed by 2 bases and 8 bases, with 9 bases remaining between them. CDR3 nucleotide sequence: TGTGCCAGCAGCCAAACGGCGAGGGGCTACACCTTC. Its protein is CASSQTARGYTF.